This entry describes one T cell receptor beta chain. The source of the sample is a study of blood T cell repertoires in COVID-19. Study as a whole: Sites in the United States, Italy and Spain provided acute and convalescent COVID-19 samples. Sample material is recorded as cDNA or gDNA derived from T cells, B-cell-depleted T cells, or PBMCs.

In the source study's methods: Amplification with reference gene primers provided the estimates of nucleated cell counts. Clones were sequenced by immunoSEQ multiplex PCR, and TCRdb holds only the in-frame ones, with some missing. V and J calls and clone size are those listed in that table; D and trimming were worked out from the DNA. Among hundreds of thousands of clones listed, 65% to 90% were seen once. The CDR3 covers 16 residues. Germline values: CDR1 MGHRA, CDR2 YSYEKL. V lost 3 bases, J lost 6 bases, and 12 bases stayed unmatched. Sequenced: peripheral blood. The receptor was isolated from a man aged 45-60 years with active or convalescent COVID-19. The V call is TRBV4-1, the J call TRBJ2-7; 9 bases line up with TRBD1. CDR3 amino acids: CASSHTLGQGSSEQYF. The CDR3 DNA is TGCGCCAGCAGCCACACTTTGGGACAGGGATCGAGCGAGCAGTACTTC.